These 8 T cell receptor beta chains came from one sample sequenced in a study of metastatic and nonmetastatic thyroid tumors. TCRdb re-analyzed the PCR reads using MiXCR. Seen here are about 7,800 clones, roughly 37% observed once, and the top ten hold 40%. Thyroid surgery was performed in patients who had received no treatment beforehand. Material: tumor tissue. These receptors originate from a female donor with papillary thyroid cancer or a benign thyroid nodule (not recorded which). Some clones in this sample may be carry-over from other donors' samples.

This clone is categorized as medium-sized (0.01 to 0.1%). V usage is TRBV10-1 and J usage is TRBJ2-3, with a possible D match to TRBD2 (5 bases). The CDR3 extends over 13 amino acids. The V gene lost 4 bases and the J gene lost 0 bases, with 5 bases spanning the gap. Germline assignment: CDR1 WNHNN and CDR2 SYGVQD (reference sequence). DNA for the CDR3: TGCGCCAGCAGTGGCGGGAGCACAGATACGCAGTATTTT. Translated: CASSGGSTDTQYF.

Only a few counts were recorded for this clone. The V and J genes are TRBV28 and TRBJ1-6, with D hard to call. V shed 4 bases and J shed 8 bases, with 9 bases lying between them. The germline V gene has CDR1 MDHEN and CDR2 SYDVKM. The CDR3 covers 13 residues. The CDR3 bases are TGTGCCAGCAGTTACCTTGGGGATTCACCCCTCCACTTT. This codes for CASSYLGDSPLHF.

This clone is medium-sized by share. The rearrangement uses TRBV20-1 and TRBJ1-1, with D unresolved. The CDR3 has 11 amino acids. The germline CDR1 and CDR2 sequences are DFQATT and SNEGSKA (reference sequence). V was cut by 3 bases and J by 0 bases, with 2 bases left in between. The CDR3 reads CSASVNTEAFF. CDR3 DNA sequence: TGCAGTGCTAGTGTGAACACTGAAGCTTTCTTT.

This clone is categorized as medium-sized. The genes are TRBV2 and TRBJ2-7, with unresolved D. V lost 5 bases to trimming and J lost 6 bases, with 20 bases between them. The germline V gene encodes CDR1 SNHLY and CDR2 FYNNEI. The CDR3 contains 15 residues. The CDR3 sequence: CASSLPDTISVEQYF. CDR3 DNA: TGTGCCAGCAGTCTTCCCGACACGATCTCGGTCGAGCAGTACTTC.

V usage is TRBV20-1 and J usage is TRBJ2-1; D might be TRBD2 (6 bases). The CDR3 runs to 16 residues. CDR1 is DFQATT, CDR2 SNEGSKA, per germline (reference sequence). V was clipped by 3 bases and J by 7 bases, with 22 bases between them. For the CDR3, the DNA is TGCAGTGCTAGGGGACCGGGGGAGTGGGCCTTAAATGAGCAGTTCTTC. Translating it yields CSARGPGEWALNEQFF.

The chain joins TRBV13 to TRBJ1-1; no reliable D call. V lost 2 bases, J lost 1 base, and 8 bases lay in between. Germline values: CDR1 PRHDT, CDR2 FYEKMQ (reference sequence). CDR3 length: 14 amino acids. The chain's CDR3 is CASSLMTGNTEAFF. CDR3 nucleotide sequence: TGTGCCAGCAGCTTAATGACGGGGAACACTGAAGCTTTCTTT. The full variable domain, in which reference TRBV13 and TRBJ1-1 provide the parts outside the CDR3, is AAGVIQSPRHLIKEKRETATLKCYPIPRHDTVYWYQQGPGQDPQFLISFYEKMQSDKGSIPDRFSAQQFSDYHSELNMSSLELGDSALYFCASSLMTGNTEAFFGQGTRLTVV.

By sample share, this clone is medium-sized. The chain joins TRBV6-5 to TRBJ1-5, with D unresolved. The germline V gene has CDR1 MNHEY and CDR2 SVGAGI. V was clipped by 0 bases and J by 6 bases, with 9 bases between them. CDR3 length: 14 residues. The CDR3 DNA sequence: TGTGCCAGCAGTTACTCGCTACAGTTTCAGCCCCAGCATTTT. Its translation: CASSYSLQFQPQHF.

The V and J genes are TRBV18 and TRBJ2-3; a weak D match, TRBD1 (6 bases). Germline-derived CDR1 and CDR2 are KGHSH and LQKENI. The CDR3 runs to 15 residues. Between the trimmed V and J ends, which lost 5 bases and 4 bases, there was a span of 16 bases. The CDR3 spells CASSTSTEGADTQYF. The CDR3 region has the DNA TGTGCCAGCTCAACGTCAACAGAGGGGGCAGATACGCAGTATTTT.